This T cell receptor beta chain was obtained from a study of cytomegalovirus exposure and HLA in healthy donors. This PCR relied on a set of 60 Vbeta primers and 13 Jbeta primers. Repertoires were generated with immunoSEQ multiplex PCR, while TCRdb's copy carries only in-frame clones and drops some. The ten most abundant clones cover roughly 1.3% of a sample with about 160,000 clones. Germline CDR1 reads SEHNR; CDR2 reads FQNEAQ (reference sequence). V lost 5 bases and J lost 11; bases outside the gene matches: 9. The CDR3 loop spans 13 amino acids. The specimen was PBMCs. J is TRBJ2-1 and V is TRBV7-9, with 7 bases that match TRBD2. This clonotype was obtained from a woman aged 55-69 years in good health and CMV-seronegative. The CDR3 bases are TGTGCCAGCAGCACACAGGTGGGGGGGAAGCAGTTCTTC. Translation: CASSTQVGGKQFF.